Listed below are T cell receptor beta chains from one sample, sequenced in a study of blood T cell repertoires in COVID-19. Method: immunoSEQ multiplex PCR; TCRdb's copy keeps in-frame clones and lacks some. The sample consists of 85,000 to 95,000 clones, 89% of them appearing once. Sequencing was performed on peripheral blood. All receptors derive from an elderly woman with active COVID-19. Each CDR3 is given with its conserved first and last residue. A D gene is named only where the DNA matches it firmly. Size tells how often a clone was seen (once, few, many) or the class of an expanded clone, and some rows leave it out.

clone size: NA; V gene: TRBV7-8; J gene: TRBJ1-6; D gene: NA; CDR3 DNA: TGTGCCAGCAGCCCACGGACAGTGCGCGGCTCCTATAATTCACCCCTCCACTTT; CDR3 protein: CASSPRTVRGSYNSPLHF
clone size: few; V gene: TRBV20-1; J gene: TRBJ2-7; D gene: NA; CDR3 DNA: TGCAGTGCTAGTGGGGGGGGCGCAGGTGCGCGTGAGCAGTACTTC; CDR3 protein: CSASGGGAGAREQYF
clone size: once; V gene: TRBV28; J gene: TRBJ2-7; D gene: TRBD2; CDR3 DNA: TGTGCCAGCAGCCCAGGGGTAGCGGGGCATTTGGCGCAGTACTTC; CDR3 protein: CASSPGVAGHLAQYF
clone size: once; V gene: TRBV6-1; J gene: TRBJ1-5; D gene: NA; CDR3 DNA: TGTGCCAGCAGTGAGCAGGTTATTTCGACAAATCAGCCCCAGCATTTT; CDR3 protein: CASSEQVISTNQPQHF
clone size: NA; V gene: TRBV6-5; J gene: TRBJ2-7; D gene: TRBD1; CDR3 DNA: TGTGCCAGCAGCCTCCGGGACAGCTCCTACAAGCAGTACTTC; CDR3 protein: CASSLRDSSYKQYF
clone size: few; V gene: TRBV6-5; J gene: TRBJ2-7; D gene: NA; CDR3 DNA: TGTGCCAGCAGTTACTCCAACGAGCAGTACTTC; CDR3 protein: CASSYSNEQYF
clone size: NA; V gene: TRBV10-2; J gene: TRBJ2-1; D gene: NA; CDR3 DNA: TGCGCCAGCAGTGGGGGGGGCAACATCAATGAGCAGTTCTTC; CDR3 protein: CASSGGGNINEQFF
clone size: NA; V gene: TRBV4-3; J gene: TRBJ2-3; D gene: TRBD2; CDR3 DNA: TGCGCCAGCAGCCAAGGAGCGGGAGGGCCTATTTTCACAGATACGCAGTATTTT; CDR3 protein: CASSQGAGGPIFTDTQYF
clone size: NA; V gene: TRBV6-2/TRBV6-3; J gene: TRBJ2-7; D gene: TRBD1; CDR3 DNA: TGTGCCAGCAGTTACTCGGTTTCGGGACAGGGCTCCTACGAGCAGTACTTC; CDR3 protein: CASSYSVSGQGSYEQYF
clone size: NA; V gene: TRBV5-4; J gene: TRBJ2-1; D gene: NA; CDR3 DNA: TGTGCCAGCAGCGAGCAGAGGGCTTACAATGAGCAGTTCTTC; CDR3 protein: CASSEQRAYNEQFF
clone size: NA; V gene: TRBV13; J gene: TRBJ2-1; D gene: TRBD2; CDR3 DNA: TGTGCCAGCAGCCCCTCAGCGGGAGCGTTCTACAATGAGCAGTTCTTC; CDR3 protein: CASSPSAGAFYNEQFF
clone size: NA; V gene: TRBV5-4; J gene: TRBJ2-1; D gene: TRBD2; CDR3 DNA: TGTGCCAGCAGCCGAAGCGGGGATCGCTCCTACAATGAGCAGTTCTTC; CDR3 protein: CASSRSGDRSYNEQFF
clone size: NA; V gene: TRBV6-6; J gene: TRBJ2-1; D gene: TRBD1; CDR3 DNA: TGTGCCAGCAGTCCCAGCCGGGACAGACTTGACAATGAGCAGTTCTTC; CDR3 protein: CASSPSRDRLDNEQFF
clone size: NA; V gene: TRBV13; J gene: TRBJ2-2; D gene: NA; CDR3 DNA: TGTGCCAGCAGCTCCAACGGACTGTACACCGGGGAGCTGTTTTTT; CDR3 protein: CASSSNGLYTGELFF
clone size: NA; V gene: TRBV5-3; J gene: TRBJ2-3; D gene: TRBD2; CDR3 DNA: TGTGCCAGAAGCCTACTAGCGGGCCGCACAGATACGCAGTATTTT; CDR3 protein: CARSLLAGRTDTQYF
clone size: few; V gene: TRBV5-1; J gene: TRBJ1-5; D gene: NA; CDR3 DNA: TGCGCCAGCAGCTTGGGGACAAATAGCAATCAGCCCCAGCATTTT; CDR3 protein: CASSLGTNSNQPQHF
clone size: NA; V gene: TRBV7-8; J gene: TRBJ2-5; D gene: NA; CDR3 DNA: TGTGCCAGCAGCTTAGGGTCGGGAGAGACCCAGTACTTC; CDR3 protein: CASSLGSGETQYF
clone size: NA; V gene: TRBV6-2/TRBV6-3; J gene: TRBJ2-3; D gene: TRBD2; CDR3 DNA: TGTGCCAGCAGCCCGGGACTAGCCCTCCTTAATACGCAGTATTTT; CDR3 protein: CASSPGLALLNTQYF
clone size: few; V gene: TRBV5-1; J gene: TRBJ2-7; D gene: NA; CDR3 DNA: TGCGCCAGCAGCTCCACATCTCAGTCCTACGAGCAGTACTTC; CDR3 protein: CASSSTSQSYEQYF
clone size: NA; V gene: TRBV18; J gene: TRBJ1-1; D gene: NA; CDR3 DNA: TGTGCCAGCTCCTCGAGGTTGAACACTGAAGCTTTCTTT; CDR3 protein: CASSSRLNTEAFF
clone size: NA; V gene: TRBV28; J gene: TRBJ1-5; D gene: TRBD1; CDR3 DNA: TGTGCCAGCATACACCCACCGGACAGGGTTGGTAATCAGCCCCAGCATTTT; CDR3 protein: CASIHPPDRVGNQPQHF
clone size: NA; V gene: TRBV24-1; J gene: TRBJ1-2; D gene: TRBD1; CDR3 DNA: TGTGCCACCAGCGGCGACAGGGGCTCGAGCGGCTACACCTTC; CDR3 protein: CATSGDRGSSGYTF
clone size: NA; V gene: TRBV20-1; J gene: TRBJ1-1; D gene: NA; CDR3 DNA: TGCAGTGCTAGACTCAGAAGACAGTCTTTCTTT; CDR3 protein: CSARLRRQSFF
clone size: NA; V gene: TRBV6-6; J gene: TRBJ1-4; D gene: NA; CDR3 DNA: TGTGCCAGCAGTTATTCCGGGACAACGGGGGAAAAACTGTTTTTT; CDR3 protein: CASSYSGTTGEKLFF